A single sample is the source of the 8 T cell receptor beta chains below, sequenced in a study of CD4 T cells in relation to SARS-CoV-2 and coronaviruses. Only in-frame clones appear in the TCRdb table, and some are missing; sequencing was by immunoSEQ multiplex PCR. This table has 30,000 to 45,000 clones, approximately 87% appearing once. Sequencing input: memory CD4+ T cells from PBMCs. Receptors were obtained from an adult with COVID-19.

The chain carries TRBV7-2 and TRBJ2-1; perhaps TRBD2 as D (7 bases). The ends were cut back, 5 bases at V and 10 bases at J, with 15 bases in the middle. CDR1 and CDR2 (germline): SGHTA, FQGNSA. This CDR3 has 13 amino acids. The chain's CDR3 is CASSGGASREQFF. CDR3 DNA sequence: TGTGCCAGCAGCGGGGGGGCGTCCAGGGAGCAGTTCTTC. Supplemented by reference TRBV7-2 and TRBJ2-1, the full variable domain reads GAGVSQSPSNKVTEKGKDVELRCDPISGHTALYWYRQSLGQGLEFLIYFQGNSAPDKSGLPSDRFSAERTGGSVSTLTIQRTQQEDSAVYLCASSGGASREQFFGPGTRLTVL.

The chain combines TRBV5-1 with TRBJ1-1; 10 positions agree with TRBD1. The germline V gene encodes CDR1 SGHRS and CDR2 YFSETQ. The trim removed 5 bases at V and 1 base at J, leaving 2 bases unmatched. This CDR3 has 14 residues. CDR3 bases: TGCGCCAGCAGGGGGACAGGGGAGAACACTGAAGCTTTCTTT. Amino acid sequence: CASRGTGENTEAFF.

The V call is TRBV29-1, the J call TRBJ2-5; D is unresolved. The CDR3 has 12 residues. V was shortened by 6 bases and J by 2 bases, with 10 bases between the two germline ends. Germline assignment: CDR1 SQVTM and CDR2 ANQGSEA. CDR3 coding DNA: TGCAGCGTCGACGGTCGACAAGAGACCCAGTACTTC. It yields the protein CSVDGRQETQYF. The whole variable domain, remainder taken from reference TRBV29-1 and TRBJ2-5, is SAVISQKPSRDICQRGTSLTIQCQVDSQVTMMFWYRQQPGQSLTLIATANQGSEATYESGFVIDKFPISRPNLTFSTLTVSNMSPEDSSIYLCSVDGRQETQYFGPGTRLLVL.

The chain links TRBV5-1 to TRBJ2-5, with a tentative D call TRBD1 (5 bases). Germline loops: CDR1 SGHRS, CDR2 YFSETQ. The CDR3 extends over 14 amino acids. The V end was cut by 5 bases, the J end by 5 bases, with 16 bases between. DNA of the CDR3: TGCGCCAGCAGTTCCTTGGGGCTAGGGGAGACCCAGTACTTC. Amino acids: CASSSLGLGETQYF.

This rearrangement joins TRBV6-5 to TRBJ2-3; 7 nucleotides align to TRBD2. Germline V gene lookup returns CDR1 MNHEY and CDR2 SVGAGI. V lost 7 bases to trimming and J lost 1 base; unmatched junction nucleotides: 8. CDR3 length: 15 amino acids. CDR3 bases: TGTGCCAGCACCGACTGGGGGGGAGGCACAGATACGCAGTATTTT. It is translated as CASTDWGGGTDTQYF.

This chain uses TRBV15 with TRBJ2-7; 9 nucleotides align to TRBD1. Germline trimming cut 1 base from V and 3 bases from J; bases unmatched to any gene: 10. The CDR3 is 17 residues long. CDR1 LNHNV and CDR2 YYDKDF come from the germline V gene (reference sequence). CDR3 bases: TGTGCCACCAGCAGAGGGACAGGGGCTAAGGATCGCTACGAGCAGTACTTC. Translating it yields CATSRGTGAKDRYEQYF.

V and J are TRBV7-2 and TRBJ2-3, with D maybe TRBD1 (6 bases). This CDR3 has 12 residues. The V end lost 1 base, the J end lost 11 bases, and 10 bases lay between the germline ends. Germline CDR1 and CDR2: SGHTA and FQGNSA. The CDR3 region has the DNA TGTGCCAGCAGCTTAGATGGACAGAAGCAGTATTTT. This sequence encodes CASSLDGQKQYF.

This clone has a single count. The rearrangement links TRBV29-1 to TRBJ2-3; D is undetermined. CDR1 and CDR2 (germline): SQVTM, ANQGSEA. This CDR3 is built from 10 residues. V lost 6 bases, J lost 7 bases, and 8 bases lay in between. CDR3 nucleotide sequence: TGCAGCGTCGGCCCGTATACGCAGTATTTT. The encoded protein is CSVGPYTQYF.